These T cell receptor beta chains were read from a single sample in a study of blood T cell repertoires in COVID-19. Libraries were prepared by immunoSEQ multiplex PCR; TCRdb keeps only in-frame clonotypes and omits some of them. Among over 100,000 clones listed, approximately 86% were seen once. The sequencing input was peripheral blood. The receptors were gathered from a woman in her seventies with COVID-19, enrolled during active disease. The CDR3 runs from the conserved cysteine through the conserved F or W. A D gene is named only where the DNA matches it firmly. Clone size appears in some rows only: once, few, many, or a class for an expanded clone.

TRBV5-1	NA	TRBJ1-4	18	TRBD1	TGCGCCAGCAGCAAATCCGGGACAGGGTCTCCACGAACTGAAAAACTGTTTTTT	CASSKSGTGSPRTEKLFF
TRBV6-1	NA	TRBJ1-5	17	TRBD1	TGTGCCAGCAGTGGTCGGACAGGGGTGAATCGCGGTCAGCCCCAGCATTTT	CASSGRTGVNRGQPQHF
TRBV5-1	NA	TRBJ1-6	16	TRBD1	TGCGCCAGCAGTCCGACGGCTGGACAGGGGACTTCACCCCTCCACTTT	CASSPTAGQGTSPLHF
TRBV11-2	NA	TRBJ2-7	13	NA	TGTGCCAGCAGCTTGGGCAGGACATACGAGCAGTACTTC	CASSLGRTYEQYF
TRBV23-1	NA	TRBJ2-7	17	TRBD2	TGCGCCAGCAGTCAATCATCCCCACAGCGGGACTCCTACGAGCAGTACTTC	CASSQSSPQRDSYEQYF
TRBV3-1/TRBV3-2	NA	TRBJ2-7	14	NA	TGTGCCAGCAGCCAAGCAACAGGCCCCTACGAGCAGTACTTC	CASSQATGPYEQYF
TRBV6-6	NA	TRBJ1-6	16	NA	TGTGCCAGCAGCCCTCCCCCGGGGGGGTTAAATTCACCCCTCCACTTT	CASSPPPGGLNSPLHF
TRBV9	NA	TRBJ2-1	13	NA	TGTGCCAGCAGCGTAGCGCTAGGAAGTGAGCAGTTCTTC	CASSVALGSEQFF
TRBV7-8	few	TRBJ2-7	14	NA	TGTGCCAGCAGCTTCACAGGGATAACCTACGAGCAGTACTTC	CASSFTGITYEQYF
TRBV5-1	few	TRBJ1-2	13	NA	TGCGCCAGCAGCTTGGACCAGGGGTATGGCTACACCTTC	CASSLDQGYGYTF
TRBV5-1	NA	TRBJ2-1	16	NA	TGCGCCAGCAGCGTCGGACTATCGGGATCCTACAATGAGCAGTTCTTC	CASSVGLSGSYNEQFF
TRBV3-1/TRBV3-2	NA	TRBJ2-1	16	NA	TGTGCCAGCAGCCAAGGCCCCTCCAGCTCCTACAATGAGCAGTTCTTC	CASSQGPSSSYNEQFF
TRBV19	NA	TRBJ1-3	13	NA	TGTGCCAGTAGACAGGGCTCTGGAAACACCATATATTTT	CASRQGSGNTIYF
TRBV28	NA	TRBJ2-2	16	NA	TGTGCCAGCAGTCTCCAACAGACGGGGTACACCGGGGAGCTGTTTTTT	CASSLQQTGYTGELFF
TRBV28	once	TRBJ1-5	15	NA	TGTGCCAGCAGTTCCCCGACAGGTTATCGTCAGCCCCAGCATTTT	CASSSPTGYRQPQHF
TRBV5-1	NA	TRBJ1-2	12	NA	TGCGCCAGCAGCCTCGGGTATGAGGGCTACACCTTC	CASSLGYEGYTF
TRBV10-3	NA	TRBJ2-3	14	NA	TGTGCCATCAGTGAGGGCAGGGGCACAGATACGCAGTATTTT	CAISEGRGTDTQYF
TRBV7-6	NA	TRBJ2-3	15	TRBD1	TGTGCCAGCAGCTTAGGGATACAGAGGGGGCATACGCAGTATTTT	CASSLGIQRGHTQYF
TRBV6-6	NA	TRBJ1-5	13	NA	TGTGCCAGCAGTTACGGGGGGAACCAGCCCCAGCATTTT	CASSYGGNQPQHF
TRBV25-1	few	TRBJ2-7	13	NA	TGTGCCAGCAGTGGAATACAGGTCTACGAGCAGTACTTC	CASSGIQVYEQYF
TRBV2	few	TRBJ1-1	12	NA	TGTGCCAGCACCCGACAAGCCGCTGAAGCTTTCTTT	CASTRQAAEAFF
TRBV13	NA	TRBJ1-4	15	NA	TGTGCCAGCAGCTTAGGCCAGGGTGTGAATGAAAAACTGTTTTTT	CASSLGQGVNEKLFF
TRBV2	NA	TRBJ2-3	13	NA	TGTGCCAGCAGGGAGCTAAGCACAGATACGCAGTATTTT	CASRELSTDTQYF
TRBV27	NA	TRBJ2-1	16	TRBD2	TGTGCCAGCAGACTAGCGGGGGTCAGCTCCTACAATGAGCAGTTCTTC	CASRLAGVSSYNEQFF
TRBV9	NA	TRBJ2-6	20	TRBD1	TGTGCCAGCAGCGTAGGGAGGGACAGGGGGCAGAACTCTGGGGCCAACGTCCTGACTTTC	CASSVGRDRGQNSGANVLTF
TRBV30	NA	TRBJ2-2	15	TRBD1	TGTGCCTGGAGTTTCCAGGGGGCGGACACCGGGGAGCTGTTTTTT	CAWSFQGADTGELFF
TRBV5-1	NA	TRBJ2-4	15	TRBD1	TGCGCCAGCAGCTCGGGACAGGGGGCAATGAACATTCAGTACTTC	CASSSGQGAMNIQYF
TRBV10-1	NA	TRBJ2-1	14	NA	TGCGCCAGCAGCACCGGGACAATCTACAATGAGCAGTTCTTC	CASSTGTIYNEQFF
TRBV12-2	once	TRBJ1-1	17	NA	TGTGCAAGTCGCTTAGTTTCCCAGGGGCCCAGGAACACTGAAGCTTTCTTT	CASRLVSQGPRNTEAFF
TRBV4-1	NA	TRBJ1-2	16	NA	TGCGCCAGCAGCCCACCTCTAGGGGGAATTATCTATGGCTACACCTTC	CASSPPLGGIIYGYTF
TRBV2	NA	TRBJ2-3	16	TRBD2	TGTGCCCGCAGTGGGGGGACTAGCGGGGGTTTAGATACGCAGTATTTT	CARSGGTSGGLDTQYF
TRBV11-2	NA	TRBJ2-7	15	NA	TGTGCCAGCAGCTTCTTGGTCAGGGCCCCCTACGAGCAGTACTTC	CASSFLVRAPYEQYF
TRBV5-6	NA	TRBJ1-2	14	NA	TGTGCCAGCAGCTTACTTGGGGAGTACTATGGCTACACCTTC	CASSLLGEYYGYTF
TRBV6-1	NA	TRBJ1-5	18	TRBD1	TGTGCCAGCAGTGAATATTGGCGGCAGGGGGTGAGCAATCAGCCCCAGCATTTT	CASSEYWRQGVSNQPQHF
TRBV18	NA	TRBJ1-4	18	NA	TGTGCCAGCTCACCCTTTACCCCGGACATTCCAACTAATGAAAAACTGTTTTTT	CASSPFTPDIPTNEKLFF
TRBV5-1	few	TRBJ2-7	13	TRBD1	TGCGCCAGCAGCTTGGGGGGACAGTACGAGCAGTACTTC	CASSLGGQYEQYF
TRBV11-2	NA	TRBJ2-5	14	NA	TGTGCCAGCAGCTTAGAGCTAGCTTTGGAGACCCAGTACTTC	CASSLELALETQYF
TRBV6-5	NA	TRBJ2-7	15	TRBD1	TGTGCCAGCACCCTTGGGACAGGGGGCATGTACGAGCAGTACTTC	CASTLGTGGMYEQYF
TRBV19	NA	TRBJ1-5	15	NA	TGTGCCAGTAGTAGACTCGGACAGAACAATCAGCCCCAGCATTTT	CASSRLGQNNQPQHF
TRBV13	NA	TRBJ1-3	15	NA	TGTGCCAGCAGCTTAAGGGCGACAGCTGGAAACACCATATATTTT	CASSLRATAGNTIYF
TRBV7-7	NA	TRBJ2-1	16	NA	TGTGCTAGCAGCTTAGCGGAGGACAGACCTAGGAATGAGCAGTTCTTC	CASSLAEDRPRNEQFF
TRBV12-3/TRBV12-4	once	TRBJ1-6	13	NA	TGTGCCAGCATAGCCCACTATAATTCACCCCTCCACTTT	CASIAHYNSPLHF
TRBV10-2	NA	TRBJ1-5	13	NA	TGCGCCAGCAGTCATGACAGGAATCAGCCCCAGCATTTT	CASSHDRNQPQHF
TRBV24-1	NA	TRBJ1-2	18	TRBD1	TGTGCCACCAGTGATGGCGGGACAGGGGGCTTCAGAAACTATGGCTACACCTTC	CATSDGGTGGFRNYGYTF
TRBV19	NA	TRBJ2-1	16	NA	TGTGCCAGTAGTATGGAACGGGGGGCCCCCTACAATGAGCAGTTCTTC	CASSMERGAPYNEQFF
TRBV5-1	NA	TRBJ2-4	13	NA	TGCGCCAGCACCGGGGAGGCCAAAAACATTCAGTACTTC	CASTGEAKNIQYF
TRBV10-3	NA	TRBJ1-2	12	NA	TGTGCCATCAGTGCCCGGAACTATGGCTACACCTTC	CAISARNYGYTF
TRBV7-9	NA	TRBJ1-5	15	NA	TGTGCCAGCAGCTTAGGGAACACAGAGAATCAGCCCCAGCATTTT	CASSLGNTENQPQHF
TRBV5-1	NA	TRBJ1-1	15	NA	TGCGCCAGCAGCTTGGCATCTGCCGGTCACACTGAAGCTTTCTTT	CASSLASAGHTEAFF
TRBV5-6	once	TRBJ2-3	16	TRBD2	TGTGCCAGCAGTCTCGCGGGGGGGCGGGTCACAGATACGCAGTATTTT	CASSLAGGRVTDTQYF
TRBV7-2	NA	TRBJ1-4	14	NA	TGTGCCAGCAGCTCCCGCGGCAGAAATGAAAAACTGTTTTTT	CASSSRGRNEKLFF
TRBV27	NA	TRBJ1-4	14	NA	TGTGCCAGCAGTTTTGACCGGGGTAGTGAAAAACTGTTTTTT	CASSFDRGSEKLFF
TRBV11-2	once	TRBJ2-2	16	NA	TGTGCCAGCAGCTTAAATCCCAGGGGAGGGGCCGGGGAGCTGTTTTTT	CASSLNPRGGAGELFF